This passage covers 30 T cell receptor beta chains from one sample sequenced in a study of shared clonotypes between healthy human individuals. CD45RO-negative, CCR7-selected cells formed the naive CD8 fraction, which excluded terminally differentiated effector memory CD45RA+ cells. Repertoires were generated with immunoSEQ multiplex PCR, while TCRdb's copy carries only in-frame clones and drops some. Of over 800,000 clones in the sample, 92% were seen once. Sequenced input: naive CD8+ T cells sorted from blood. These receptor sequences come from a man younger than 40 in good health.

V usage is TRBV19 and J usage is TRBJ2-7, with D maybe TRBD2 (6 bases). This CDR3 has 13 amino acids. The ends were cut back, 4 bases at V and 6 bases at J, with 13 bases in the middle. The germline gives CDR1 LNHDA, CDR2 SQIVND (reference sequence). CDR3 nucleotides: TGTGCCAGTAGTACGACTAGTTTCGGCGAGCAGTACTTC. Translating it yields CASSTTSFGEQYF. Filled out from reference TRBV19 and TRBJ2-7, the complete variable domain reads DGGITQSPKYLFRKEGQNVTLSCEQNLNHDAMYWYRQDPGQGLRLIYYSQIVNDFQKGDIAEGYSVSREKKESFPLTVTSAQKNPTAFYLCASSTTSFGEQYFGPGTRLTVT.

This clone was seen once. This chain uses TRBV4-3 with TRBJ2-7; TRBD1 matches 9 bases. The junction had 10 bases not matched to a gene; V was cut back by 0 bases and J by 4 bases. The CDR3 spans 17 residues. Germline V CDR1 and CDR2: LGHNA, YSLEER. The CDR3 bases are TGCGCCAGCAGCCAAGACTCCCCGGGACAGGGTGTATACGAGCAGTACTTC. Translating gives CASSQDSPGQGVYEQYF.

The DNA of the CDR3 is TGTGCCAGCAGTTTTATTTGGGGAGGTGAGCAGTACTTC. This encodes CASSFIWGGEQYF. The rearrangement joins TRBV28 to TRBJ2-7; maybe TRBD2 (6 bases). The CDR3 extends over 13 amino acids. V gave up 3 bases and J gave up 7 bases, with 13 bases separating them. Per the germline V gene, CDR1 is MDHEN and CDR2 is SYDVKM.

The chain has TRBV29-1 and TRBJ1-1; D is unclear. The V end was cut by 1 base, the J end by 1 base, with 7 bases between. The CDR3 sequence is 13 residues long. Germline V gene sequence: CDR1 SQVTM, CDR2 ANQGSEA. CDR3 in DNA: TGCAGCGTTGAAGGGGAGGCGAACACTGAAGCTTTCTTT. Protein: CSVEGEANTEAFF.

The chain carries TRBV2 and TRBJ2-7, with 8 nucleotides matching TRBD1. The J segment lost 5 bases and the V segment lost 4 bases, leaving 7 bases of the junction unmatched. This CDR3 is built from 14 residues. The germline V gene encodes CDR1 SNHLY and CDR2 FYNNEI. This CDR3 is CASSADRGLDEQYF. The CDR3 bases are TGTGCCAGCAGTGCTGACAGGGGTCTCGACGAGCAGTACTTC. The full variable domain, completed using reference TRBV2 and TRBJ2-7, is EPEVTQTPSHQVTQMGQEVILRCVPISNHLYFYWYRQILGQKVEFLVSFYNNEISEKSEIFDDQFSVERPDGSNFTLKIRSTKLEDSAMYFCASSADRGLDEQYFGPGTRLTVT.

Points on this clone: The sample holds other DNA sequences that translate to the same CDR3. The chain employs TRBV7-9 and TRBJ2-7, with D possibly called TRBD1 or TRBD2 (5 bases each). Trimming removed 6 bases from V and 2 bases from J, with 14 bases in between. The CDR3 is 14 residues long. CDR1 and CDR2 from the germline V gene are SEHNR and FQNEAQ (reference sequence). The CDR3, as DNA: TGTGCCAGCAGTCCCCGGGACGGGGCCTACGAGCAGTACTTC. Translated: CASSPRDGAYEQYF.

The chain has TRBV27 and TRBJ1-2; D possibly corresponds to TRBD1 (5 bases). Trimming stripped 3 bases from V and 8 bases from J, with 19 bases between. CDR1 is MNHEY, CDR2 SMNVEV, per germline (reference sequence). The CDR3 spans 15 residues. The CDR3 here is CASSFGIQRGEGYTF. The CDR3, as DNA: TGTGCCAGCAGTTTCGGGATCCAGAGAGGGGAGGGCTACACCTTC.

This chain connects TRBV7-9 to TRBJ2-7; D possibly corresponds to TRBD1 (6 bases). There are 14 residues in the CDR3. The V and J ends lost 4 bases and 2 bases respectively, with 12 bases between them. Germline V CDR1 and CDR2: SEHNR, FQNEAQ (reference sequence). Written as DNA, the CDR3 is TGTGCCAGCAGCTCGGACAGCAAACCCTACGAGCAGTACTTC. It encodes CASSSDSKPYEQYF. The full variable domain, in which reference TRBV7-9 and TRBJ2-7 provide the parts outside the CDR3, is DTGVSQNPRHKITKRGQNVTFRCDPISEHNRLYWYRQTLGQGPEFLTYFQNEAQLEKSRLLSDRFSAERPKGSFSTLEIQRTEQGDSAMYLCASSSDSKPYEQYFGPGTRLTVT.

The chain uses TRBV11-2 and TRBJ1-2, with TRBD1 as a possible D gene (6 bases). V lost 1 base and J lost 2, with 14 bases in between. This CDR3 has 16 amino acids. The germline V gene encodes CDR1 SGHAT and CDR2 FQNNGV. The DNA of the CDR3 is TGTGCCAGCAGCTTAGGTAACAGGGTGTGGAACTATGGCTACACCTTC. Residues: CASSLGNRVWNYGYTF.

The chain is built from TRBV18 and TRBJ2-1; 10 bases map to TRBD2. The CDR3 loop spans 13 amino acids. Germline-derived CDR1 and CDR2 are KGHSH and LQKENI. With 6 bases clipped from V and 8 bases from J, the junction kept 4 bases outside the gene matches. CDR3 residues: CASSTSGRDEQFF. DNA of the CDR3: TGTGCCAGCTCCACAAGCGGGAGGGATGAGCAGTTCTTC.

Comments on this clone: Other DNA variants within this sample encode the same CDR3. The chain has TRBV11-2 and TRBJ2-6; D call uncertain. The germline V gene has CDR1 SGHAT and CDR2 FQNNGV. Trimming removed 3 bases at V and 4 bases at J, with 7 bases between. This CDR3 has 14 amino acids. CDR3 DNA: TGTGCCAGCAGCTTGGTAGGCGGGGCCAACGTCCTGACTTTC. Protein product: CASSLVGGANVLTF.

V and J are TRBV27 and TRBJ2-3; D is possibly TRBD2 (7 bases). The CDR3 contains 15 residues. The germline V and J ends were trimmed by 2 bases and 4 bases, with 13 bases remaining between them. CDR1 MNHEY and CDR2 SMNVEV come from the germline V gene (reference sequence). This chain's CDR3 is CASSLPGGQADTQYF. The CDR3, as DNA: TGTGCCAGCAGTTTACCCGGGGGGCAGGCAGATACGCAGTATTTT.

The chain combines TRBV2 with TRBJ2-7; TRBD1 or TRBD2 may be the D gene (5 bases each). The germline gives CDR1 SNHLY, CDR2 FYNNEI. V shed 0 bases and J shed 0 bases, with 12 bases lying between them. The CDR3 sequence is 16 residues long. The CDR3 nucleotides are TGTGCCAGCAGTGAAGCTCTGGGGGATATCTCCTACGAGCAGTACTTC. Residues: CASSEALGDISYEQYF.

On this clone itself: Other DNA sequences in the same sample also yield this CDR3. The rearrangement uses TRBV5-4 and TRBJ2-7; D is undetermined. The CDR3 is 11 residues long. Germline CDR1 is SGHNT and CDR2 is YYREEE (reference sequence). V dropped 4 bases and J dropped 3 bases, with 5 bases sitting between them. The CDR3 spells CASSRGYEQYF. In DNA, the CDR3 is TGTGCCAGCAGCCGAGGCTACGAGCAGTACTTC.

The genes are TRBV5-1 and TRBJ2-2, with D perhaps TRBD2 (6 bases). In germline, CDR1 is SGHRS, CDR2 YFSETQ. Deletions cut 1 base from V and 2 bases from J, with 15 bases between. The CDR3 consists of 17 residues. The DNA of the CDR3 is TGCGCCAGCAGCTTGCAAACCGGGAGTCATAACACCGGGGAGCTGTTTTTT. This gives the protein CASSLQTGSHNTGELFF.

CDR3 sequence reads: CASRPRGHTSWNEKLFF. The CDR3 DNA reads as TGTGCCAGCAGACCCAGGGGGCATACATCGTGGAATGAAAAACTGTTTTTT. The chain couples TRBV2 to TRBJ1-4, with 8 positions matching TRBD1. This CDR3 is built from 17 residues. Germline-derived CDR1 and CDR2 are SNHLY and FYNNEI. The trim removed 6 bases at V and 5 bases at J, leaving 14 bases unmatched.

The rearrangement links TRBV4-1 to TRBJ2-4, with D uncertain. With 0 bases removed from V and 1 base from J, the gap between germline ends came to 7 bases. Germline CDR1 reads MGHRA; CDR2 reads YSYEKL. This CDR3 has 15 residues. The CDR3 here is CASSQDSRAKNIQYF. The CDR3 DNA reads as TGCGCCAGCAGCCAAGATAGCCGGGCCAAAAACATTCAGTACTTC.

V usage is TRBV7-9 and J usage is TRBJ2-5; the match to TRBD1 covers 7 bases. The length of the CDR3 is 13 residues. V lost 5 bases to trimming and J lost 5 bases; unmatched junction nucleotides: 5. Germline assignment: CDR1 SEHNR and CDR2 FQNEAQ (reference sequence). The CDR3 DNA is TGTGCCAGCAGCATACAGGGGTGGGAGACCCAGTACTTC. Residues: CASSIQGWETQYF.

In this sample, this clone turned up once. This chain uses TRBV15 with TRBJ2-7; 8 nucleotides align to TRBD1. The CDR3 spans 16 residues. Germline V gene lookup returns CDR1 LNHNV and CDR2 YYDKDF (reference sequence). With V trimmed by 3 bases and J by 0 bases, 7 bases remained unmatched. CDR3 in amino acids: CATSSAPGQDSYEQYF. Here the CDR3 DNA reads TGTGCCACCAGCAGTGCTCCGGGACAGGACTCCTACGAGCAGTACTTC.

V is TRBV11-2 and J is TRBJ2-5, with 15 bases aligning to TRBD2. This CDR3 contains 15 residues. Germline loops: CDR1 SGHAT, CDR2 FQNNGV. V lost 5 bases and J lost 4; bases outside the gene matches: 2. CDR3 sequence reads: CASSEGLAGGETQYF. The CDR3 bases are TGTGCCAGCAGCGAGGGACTAGCGGGAGGAGAGACCCAGTACTTC.

This clone was counted once. The chain has TRBV29-1 and TRBJ2-2; TRBD1 matches at 7 bases. V shed 0 bases, J shed 7 bases, and the junction held 5 bases outside the gene matches. Germline V gene sequence: CDR1 SQVTM, CDR2 ANQGSEA. The CDR3 extends over 14 amino acids. The CDR3 bases are TGCAGCGTTGAAGACACAGGGGTGGTCGGGGAGCTGTTTTTT. Translating gives CSVEDTGVVGELFF.

V gene TRBV28 combines with J gene TRBJ2-7; no clear D gene. The CDR3 consists of 14 residues. Looked up from germline, CDR1 is MDHEN and CDR2 is SYDVKM. Trimming shortened V by 5 bases and J by 1 base, and 12 bases separated the two germline ends. CDR3 residues: CASSTEYLSYEQYF. For the CDR3, the DNA is TGTGCCAGCAGTACGGAATATCTATCCTACGAGCAGTACTTC.

V is TRBV9 and J is TRBJ2-7; TRBD1 matches at 8 bases. CDR3 length equals 14 residues. J gave up 0 bases and V 3 bases, and 2 bases lay outside the gene matches. Germline values: CDR1 SGDLS, CDR2 YYNGEE. The chain's CDR3 is CASSAGQVSYEQYF. In DNA, the CDR3 is TGTGCCAGCAGCGCGGGACAGGTCTCCTACGAGCAGTACTTC.

The DNA of the CDR3 is TGTGCCAGCAGCGACGGGCCTTATCAGCCCCAGCATTTT. Translation: CASSDGPYQPQHF. V gene TRBV27 combines with J gene TRBJ1-5; no clear D gene. With 6 bases removed from V and 5 bases from J, the gap between germline ends came to 11 bases. Germline CDR1 and CDR2: MNHEY and SMNVEV (reference sequence). This CDR3 comprises 13 residues.

This clone was seen a few times. This chain connects TRBV7-9 to TRBJ2-7, with D possibly TRBD2 on 5 matching bases. This CDR3 contains 14 residues. The germline V gene has CDR1 SEHNR and CDR2 FQNEAQ (reference sequence). V lost 3 bases to trimming and J lost 3 bases, with 12 bases between them. The CDR3, as DNA: TGTGCCAGCAGCTTTACGGAGCGGCACTACGAGCAGTACTTC. Translating it yields CASSFTERHYEQYF.

The rearrangement links TRBV4-3 to TRBJ2-3; 8 bases align to TRBD2. Germline CDR1 LGHNA, CDR2 YSLEER. CDR3 size: 16 residues. V was clipped by 4 bases and J by 4 bases; unmatched bases: 10. The CDR3 protein is CASSPGAAGAADTQYF. Here the CDR3 DNA reads TGCGCCAGCAGCCCAGGCGCAGCGGGAGCAGCAGATACGCAGTATTTT.

The chain combines TRBV28 with TRBJ2-7, with D perhaps matching TRBD2 (6 bases). Germline V lookup: CDR1 MDHEN, CDR2 SYDVKM. V was trimmed by 2 bases and J by 4 bases, leaving 12 bases between them. CDR3 length: 14 amino acids. CDR3 residues: CASSLGGTGYEQYF. The CDR3 bases are TGTGCCAGCAGTTTAGGAGGGACCGGATACGAGCAGTACTTC.

CDR3 nucleotides: TGTGCCAGCAGCTTAGGACAGGGGGCCCTTTACAATGAGCAGTTCTTC. Encoded protein: CASSLGQGALYNEQFF. The chain recombines TRBV7-9 with TRBJ2-1; TRBD1 matches 10 bases. Per germline, CDR1 SEHNR and CDR2 FQNEAQ (reference sequence). This CDR3 is 16 amino acids long. The ends lost 1 base at V and 4 bases at J; junction bases unmatched: 4.

V gene TRBV27 combines with J gene TRBJ2-7, with unresolved D. V lost 5 bases and J lost 4, with 18 bases in between. The germline gives CDR1 MNHEY, CDR2 SMNVEV (reference sequence). CDR3 length: 15 amino acids. The CDR3 loop is CASSQISSVGYEQYF. CDR3 bases: TGTGCCAGCAGTCAAATTTCCAGCGTTGGGTACGAGCAGTACTTC.

The J gene is TRBJ2-5, the V gene TRBV4-1; D may correspond to TRBD1 or TRBD2 (5 bases each). The CDR3 runs 15 residues. Germline V lookup: CDR1 MGHRA, CDR2 YSYEKL. Trimming stripped 2 bases from V and 5 bases from J, with 15 bases between. CDR3 sequence: CASSQRDQSRETQYF. CDR3 in DNA: TGCGCCAGCAGCCAACGGGACCAGTCGAGGGAGACCCAGTACTTC.